This section outlines one T cell receptor beta chain sequence together with its context. This entry belongs to a study of blood T cell repertoires in COVID-19. Study overall: The United States, Italy and Spain provided the acute and convalescent COVID-19 samples. Nucleic acid was either cDNA or gDNA, and it came from T cells, B-cell-depleted T cells, or PBMCs.

Per the authors' pipeline: The assay estimated nucleated cells by amplifying reference gene primers. Assay used: immunoSEQ multiplex PCR; TCRdb lists only in-frame clones, some missing. The V and J calls and the clone size are those of that table, but D and trimming were determined from the DNA. Of approximately 100,000 clones listed, roughly 84% are singletons. CDR1 SGHKS and CDR2 YYEKEE come from the germline V gene (reference sequence). V shed 4 bases and J shed 4 bases, with 9 bases lying between them. There are 13 residues in the CDR3. The sequenced material came from peripheral blood. The chain links TRBV5-5 to TRBJ1-3; D ambiguous. This TCR came from a woman in her sixties or seventies with acute or convalescent COVID-19. CDR3 bases: TGTGCCAGCAGCCGAGCGGCCGGAAACACCATATATTTT. Translation gives CASSRAAGNTIYF.